Given below is one TCR beta chain in context. Its antigen is not identified. The germline V gene has CDR1 MNHEY and CDR2 SMNVEV (reference sequence). The CDR3 spans 15 residues. V dropped 2 bases and J dropped 2 bases, with 10 bases sitting between them. PCR was performed using 60 Vbeta and 13 Jbeta primers. Measured with immunoSEQ multiplex PCR; TCRdb has only the in-frame clones, and not every one. In the table there are about 160,000 clones, 70% to 85% of which are singletons. The data are from a study of cytomegalovirus exposure and HLA in healthy donors. Study background: From HLA-typed donors, an early data release held about 92 million unique TCRs. Overall study findings and caveats: HLA restriction was apparent for most CMV-associated TCR beta chains in a later analysis.

The V gene is TRBV27, the J gene TRBJ2-4; possibly TRBD1 for D (6 bases). This receptor was obtained from a man between 35 and 55 years old in good health and CMV-seronegative. Material for sequencing was PBMCs. CDR3 sequence (DNA): TGTGCCAGCAGTTTAGACCAGGGGACCAAAAACATTCAGTACTTC. Its translation: CASSLDQGTKNIQYF.